A selection of T cell receptor beta chains follows, all from one sample in a study of T cell changes during pregnancy in multiple sclerosis. Clones were read by immunoSEQ multiplex PCR, and TCRdb kept only the in-frame ones, dropping some. The sample shows around 30,000 clones, about nine tenths of them seen only once. The sample here was CD8+ T cells from peripheral blood mononuclear cells, taken before pregnancy. The receptor set was obtained from a female donor with multiple sclerosis, enrolled in a pregnancy study. CDR3s include the opening cysteine and the closing phenylalanine or tryptophan. The D gene is left open where the match is weak. A clone size is listed for some rows: how often the clone was seen (once, few, many), or a class if it is expanded.

V	D	size	J	CDR3	DNA
TRBV7-9	NA	NA	TRBJ2-3	CASSLRTSTDTQYF	TGTGCCAGCAGCTTAAGAACTAGCACAGATACGCAGTATTTT
TRBV6-6	NA	once	TRBJ2-3	CASSSRGLSPDTQYF	TGTGCCAGCAGTAGCCGGGGTTTGAGCCCAGATACGCAGTATTTT
TRBV5-6	TRBD1	NA	TRBJ1-5	CASSSMEGQGTRPQHF	TGTGCCAGCAGCTCCATGGAGGGACAGGGGACGCGGCCCCAGCATTTT
TRBV15	NA	few	TRBJ2-1	CATSRGRGGGDEQFF	TGTGCCACCAGCAGAGGTCGCGGAGGTGGCGATGAGCAGTTCTTC
TRBV7-8	NA	once	TRBJ2-4	CASSSREIAKNIQYF	TGTGCCAGCAGCTCTAGGGAGATAGCCAAAAACATTCAGTACTTC
TRBV28	TRBD1	NA	TRBJ1-2	CASSLPGGEFDPYGYTF	TGTGCCAGCAGTTTACCAGGGGGCGAATTTGATCCCTATGGCTACACCTTC
TRBV9	NA	NA	TRBJ1-6	CASSVGREVDPRSPLHF	TGTGCCAGCAGCGTAGGTCGGGAGGTGGACCCGCGATCACCCCTCCACTTT
TRBV6-4	NA	NA	TRBJ2-6	CASSPSGGSGANVLTF	TGTGCCAGCAGCCCTAGTGGGGGCTCGGGGGCCAACGTCCTGACTTTC
TRBV13	NA	NA	TRBJ1-1	CASSRAETEAFF	TGTGCCAGCAGCAGAGCGGAGACTGAAGCTTTCTTT
TRBV11-3	TRBD2	NA	TRBJ2-1	CASSSRTSGGVSYNEQFF	TGTGCCAGCAGCTCACGGACTAGCGGGGGGGTCTCCTACAATGAGCAGTTCTTC
TRBV6-4	TRBD2	NA	TRBJ2-1	CASRGDNEQFF	TGTGCCAGCCGGGGGGACAATGAGCAGTTCTTC
TRBV6-5	NA	NA	TRBJ2-2	CASSSSLLGELFF	TGTGCCAGCAGTTCTAGTCTTCTCGGGGAGCTGTTTTTT
TRBV5-8	NA	NA	TRBJ1-4	CASSLARQHNEKLFF	TGTGCCAGCAGCTTGGCCAGGCAGCATAATGAAAAACTGTTTTTT
TRBV19	NA	NA	TRBJ2-3	CASSILPDTSTDTQYF	TGTGCCAGTAGTATTCTCCCGGACACAAGCACAGATACGCAGTATTTT
TRBV9	TRBD1	NA	TRBJ2-5	CASSAWDRETQYF	TGTGCCAGCAGCGCGTGGGACAGAGAGACCCAGTACTTC
TRBV7-9	TRBD2	NA	TRBJ2-5	CASSLIPSGEETQYF	TGTGCCAGCAGCTTAATACCTAGCGGGGAGGAGACCCAGTACTTC
TRBV11-2	NA	NA	TRBJ2-5	CASSLQGWETQYF	TGTGCCAGCAGCTTACAGGGTTGGGAGACCCAGTACTTC